Listed below are T cell receptor beta chains from one sample, sequenced in a study of PD-1 blockade in classical Hodgkin lymphoma. The protocol was immunoSEQ multiplex PCR, while the TCRdb copy is restricted to in-frame clones and leaves out a portion. Of tens of thousands of clones listed, around 80% are singletons. This material consisted of CD4+ T cells from blood, taken before the fourth cycle of nivolumab. These receptors came from a human donor with classical Hodgkin lymphoma. CDR3s include the opening cysteine and the closing phenylalanine or tryptophan. The order of the fields is clone size, V gene, CDR3 length, J gene, D gene, CDR3 protein, CDR3 DNA. D genes are given only for firm matches. Clone sizes are given selectively: once, few, many, or a class where the clone is expanded.

NA,TRBV10-3,13,TRBJ1-2,NA,CAISESGQRGYTF,TGTGCCATCAGTGAGTCTGGCCAGCGGGGCTACACCTTC
NA,TRBV27,15,TRBJ2-7,TRBD1,CASSLSTGWPYEQYF,TGTGCCAGCAGTTTATCGACAGGGTGGCCCTACGAGCAGTACTTC
NA,TRBV14,16,TRBJ2-3,NA,CASSQDKPGATDTQYF,TGTGCCAGCAGCCAAGATAAGCCAGGCGCCACAGATACGCAGTATTTT
NA,TRBV5-1,14,TRBJ2-3,NA,CASRPAPVTDTQYF,TGCGCCAGCAGGCCCGCCCCGGTCACAGATACGCAGTATTTT
NA,TRBV19,12,TRBJ1-6,NA,CASKATYSPLHF,TGTGCCAGTAAGGCAACGTATTCACCCCTCCACTTT
NA,TRBV4-2,13,TRBJ2-7,NA,CASSLEGGGEQYF,TGTGCCAGCAGCTTGGAGGGGGGCGGCGAGCAGTACTTC
NA,TRBV5-1,14,TRBJ1-1,TRBD1,CASSTGQAETEAFF,TGCGCCAGCAGCACGGGACAGGCAGAGACTGAAGCTTTCTTT
NA,TRBV2,16,TRBJ2-6,TRBD2,CASSTGGGSGANVLTF,TGTGCCAGCAGTACTGGGGGGGGTTCAGGGGCCAACGTCCTGACTTTC
NA,TRBV7-8,15,TRBJ1-1,TRBD1,CASSLFGQGITEAFF,TGTGCCAGCAGCTTGTTCGGACAGGGGATTACTGAAGCTTTCTTT
NA,TRBV13,15,TRBJ1-2,NA,CASSFRSGGVYGYTF,TGTGCCAGCAGCTTTCGAAGTGGGGGCGTCTATGGCTACACCTTC
NA,TRBV25-1,13,TRBJ1-1,NA,CASSAYKDTEAFF,TGTGCCAGCAGTGCCTATAAAGACACTGAAGCTTTCTTT
NA,TRBV7-8,14,TRBJ2-2,NA,CASRLVGNTGELFF,TGTGCCAGCAGGCTCGTAGGGAATACCGGGGAGCTGTTTTTT
NA,TRBV7-9,14,TRBJ1-1,TRBD1,CASILDRGSTEAFF,TGTGCCAGCATTCTAGACAGGGGAAGCACTGAAGCTTTCTTT
few,TRBV11-3,14,TRBJ2-5,TRBD1,CASSLGTGVKTQYF,TGTGCCAGCAGCTTAGGGACAGGGGTTAAGACCCAGTACTTC
NA,TRBV21-1,17,TRBJ1-5,NA,CASSKLCPTANNQPQHF,TGTGCCAGCAGCAAGTTGTGCCCCACGGCGAACAATCAGCCCCAGCATTTT
NA,TRBV5-4,15,TRBJ2-6,NA,CASSFSGERANVLTF,TGTGCCAGCAGCTTCTCAGGGGAAAGGGCCAACGTCCTGACTTTC
NA,TRBV9,15,TRBJ2-7,NA,CASSASGGVAYEQYF,TGTGCCAGCAGCGCGAGTGGAGGGGTGGCCTACGAGCAGTACTTC
NA,TRBV7-7,15,TRBJ2-2,NA,CASSSIGAGTGELFF,TGTGCTAGCAGCTCTATTGGGGCGGGCACCGGGGAGCTGTTTTTT
once,TRBV2,13,TRBJ1-1,NA,CASSEGLNTEAFF,TGTGCCAGCAGTGAAGGCCTAAACACTGAAGCTTTCTTT
NA,TRBV2,13,TRBJ2-5,NA,CASSTGRPETQYF,TGTGCCAGCAGTACAGGGAGGCCAGAGACCCAGTACTTC
NA,TRBV19,16,TRBJ2-7,TRBD1,CASSIALGQGTGEQYF,TGTGCCAGTAGTATCGCCCTCGGACAGGGGACGGGCGAGCAGTACTTC
NA,TRBV19,17,TRBJ2-1,TRBD1,CASSMLGTGGKGNEQFF,TGTGCCAGTAGTATGTTAGGTACAGGGGGTAAGGGCAATGAGCAGTTCTTC
NA,TRBV28,14,TRBJ1-1,NA,CASSPSRDFTEAFF,TGTGCCAGCAGCCCATCCCGGGATTTCACTGAAGCTTTCTTT
NA,TRBV11-3,12,TRBJ2-7,NA,CASSSENHEQYF,TGTGCCAGCAGCTCAGAGAACCACGAGCAGTACTTC
NA,TRBV29-1,13,TRBJ2-3,NA,CSVGGGLTDTQYF,TGCAGCGTTGGCGGCGGCCTCACAGATACGCAGTATTTT
NA,TRBV5-5,15,TRBJ2-7,NA,CASSLSAGINYEQYF,TGTGCCAGCAGCTTGTCCGCGGGGATCAACTACGAGCAGTACTTC
NA,TRBV7-2,15,TRBJ2-3,NA,CASSPWGDGTDTQYF,TGTGCCAGCAGCCCCTGGGGGGACGGCACAGATACGCAGTATTTT
NA,TRBV5-1,17,TRBJ2-2,NA,CASSRIQGTSNTGELFF,TGCGCCAGCAGCAGGATTCAGGGAACTTCGAACACCGGGGAGCTGTTTTTT
NA,TRBV5-1,15,TRBJ1-5,NA,CASSPDTTSNQPQHF,TGCGCCAGCAGCCCTGACACAACAAGCAATCAGCCCCAGCATTTT
NA,TRBV5-4,13,TRBJ2-7,NA,CASSFSRDHEQYF,TGTGCCAGCAGCTTTTCCAGGGACCACGAGCAGTACTTC
once,TRBV28,11,TRBJ1-1,NA,CASSHTEEAFF,TGTGCCAGCAGTCATACAGAAGAAGCTTTCTTT
NA,TRBV5-6,15,TRBJ1-6,TRBD1,CASNNIGQGYSPLHF,TGTGCCAGCAATAACATAGGACAGGGGTATTCACCCCTCCACTTT
few,TRBV2,15,TRBJ1-6,NA,CASSARVNYNSPLHF,TGTGCCAGCAGTGCCCGGGTCAACTATAATTCACCCCTCCACTTT
NA,TRBV27,21,TRBJ2-3,TRBD1,CASTPAGISGPDRGFSDTQYF,TGTGCCAGCACCCCTGCGGGTATCTCCGGCCCGGACAGGGGGTTTTCAGATACGCAGTATTTT
once,TRBV2,15,TRBJ1-1,TRBD1,CASSRQGPMNTEAFF,TGTGCCAGCAGCCGACAGGGACCCATGAACACTGAAGCTTTCTTT
NA,TRBV18,15,TRBJ2-3,TRBD1,CASSQVGTGTDTQYF,TGTGCCAGCTCACAGGTCGGGACAGGCACAGATACGCAGTATTTT
NA,TRBV15,15,TRBJ1-2,TRBD1,CATSSSGTGAYGYTF,TGTGCCACCAGCAGCTCCGGGACAGGGGCCTATGGCTACACCTTC
NA,TRBV15,14,TRBJ2-3,TRBD2,CATSPGGAADTQYF,TGTGCCACCAGCCCCGGGGGGGCCGCAGATACGCAGTATTTT
NA,TRBV5-4,17,TRBJ2-3,TRBD1,CASSKSTGTGVPDTQYF,TGTGCCAGCAGCAAGTCTACCGGGACAGGGGTGCCAGATACGCAGTATTTT
NA,TRBV13,14,TRBJ1-1,NA,CASSSDQGWTEAFF,TGTGCCAGCAGCTCAGATCAGGGGTGGACTGAAGCTTTCTTT
NA,TRBV9,15,TRBJ2-1,NA,CASSVDGGAYNEQFF,TGTGCCAGCAGCGTAGACGGGGGCGCCTACAATGAGCAGTTCTTC
NA,TRBV11-2,14,TRBJ1-1,NA,CASSLSPTNTEAFF,TGTGCCAGCAGCTTGTCCCCGACGAACACTGAAGCTTTCTTT
few,TRBV5-1,13,TRBJ1-3,TRBD1,CASKGTGRDTIYF,TGCGCCAGCAAGGGGACAGGGCGTGACACCATATATTTT
few,TRBV11-3,13,TRBJ1-2,TRBD1,CASSYDRGYGYTF,TGTGCCAGCAGTTACGACAGGGGTTATGGCTACACCTTC
NA,TRBV7-9,15,TRBJ1-1,NA,CASSPVDSVNTEAFF,TGTGCCAGCAGCCCCGTCGATTCGGTGAACACTGAAGCTTTCTTT
few,TRBV9,14,TRBJ2-6,NA,CASSVSSGANVLTF,TGTGCCAGCAGCGTATCCTCTGGGGCCAACGTCCTGACTTTC
NA,TRBV10-3,18,TRBJ2-1,NA,CAISESALRETIYNEQFF,TGTGCCATCAGTGAGTCTGCGTTAAGAGAGACAATTTACAATGAGCAGTTCTTC
once,TRBV6-6,15,TRBJ2-6,NA,CASSYRQAGANVLTF,TGTGCCAGCAGTTACAGGCAGGCTGGGGCCAACGTCCTGACTTTC
NA,TRBV11-3,12,TRBJ1-2,NA,CASSFRDYGYTF,TGTGCCAGCAGCTTCAGGGACTATGGCTACACCTTC
NA,TRBV7-9,15,TRBJ1-3,NA,CASSLALSSGNTIYF,TGTGCCAGCAGCTTAGCGCTGAGCTCTGGAAACACCATATATTTT
NA,TRBV10-3,13,TRBJ2-3,NA,CAMGDGSTDTQYF,TGTGCCATGGGGGACGGTAGCACAGATACGCAGTATTTT
NA,TRBV6-5,15,TRBJ1-2,TRBD1,CASRWGQLNNYGYTF,TGTGCCAGCAGATGGGGACAGCTTAATAACTATGGCTACACCTTC
NA,TRBV6-4,15,TRBJ1-2,TRBD1,CASSPGQGLGYGYTF,TGTGCCAGCAGTCCGGGACAGGGGTTAGGCTATGGCTACACCTTC
NA,TRBV7-3,13,TRBJ2-1,NA,CASSVVGGDEQFF,TGTGCCAGCAGCGTAGTCGGGGGCGATGAGCAGTTCTTC
NA,TRBV5-1,14,TRBJ1-1,TRBD1,CASSSETGRVGAFF,TGCGCCAGCAGCTCGGAGACAGGGCGCGTCGGGGCTTTCTTT